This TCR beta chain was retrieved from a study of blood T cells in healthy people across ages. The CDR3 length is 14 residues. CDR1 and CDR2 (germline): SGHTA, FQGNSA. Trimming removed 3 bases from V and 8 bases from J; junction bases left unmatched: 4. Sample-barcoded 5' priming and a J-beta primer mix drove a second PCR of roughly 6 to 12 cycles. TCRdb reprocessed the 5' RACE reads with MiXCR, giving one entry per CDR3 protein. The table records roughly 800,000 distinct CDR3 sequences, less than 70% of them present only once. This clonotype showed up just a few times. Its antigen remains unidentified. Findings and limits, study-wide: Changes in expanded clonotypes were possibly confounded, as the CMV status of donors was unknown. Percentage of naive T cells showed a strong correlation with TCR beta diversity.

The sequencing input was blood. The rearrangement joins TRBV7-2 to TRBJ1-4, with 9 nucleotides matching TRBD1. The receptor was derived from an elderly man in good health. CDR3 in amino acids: CASSLTGGREKLFF. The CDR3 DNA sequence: TGTGCCAGCAGCTTGACAGGGGGTAGGGAAAAACTGTTTTTT.